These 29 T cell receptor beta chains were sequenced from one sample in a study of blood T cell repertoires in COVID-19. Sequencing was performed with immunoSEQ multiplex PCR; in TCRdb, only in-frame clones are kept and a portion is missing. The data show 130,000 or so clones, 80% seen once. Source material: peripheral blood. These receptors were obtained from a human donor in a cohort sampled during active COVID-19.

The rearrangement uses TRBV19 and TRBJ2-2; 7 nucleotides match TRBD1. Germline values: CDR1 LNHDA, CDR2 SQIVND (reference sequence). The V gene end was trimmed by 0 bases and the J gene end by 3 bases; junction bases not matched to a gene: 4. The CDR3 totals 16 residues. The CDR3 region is CASSIERGRYTGELFF. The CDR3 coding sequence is TGTGCCAGTAGTATAGAAAGGGGGCGATACACCGGGGAGCTGTTTTTT.

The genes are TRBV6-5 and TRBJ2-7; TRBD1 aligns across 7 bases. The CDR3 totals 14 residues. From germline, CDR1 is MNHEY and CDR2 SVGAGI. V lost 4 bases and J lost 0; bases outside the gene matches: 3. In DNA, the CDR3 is TGTGCCAGCAGTTCACAGGGGAGCTCCTACGAGCAGTACTTC. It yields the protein CASSSQGSSYEQYF.

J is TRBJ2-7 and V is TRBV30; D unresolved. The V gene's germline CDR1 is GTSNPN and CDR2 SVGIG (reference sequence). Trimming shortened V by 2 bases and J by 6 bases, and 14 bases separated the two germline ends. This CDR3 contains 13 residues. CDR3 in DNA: TGTGCCTGGAGTTTGGGTGCAGGTGGCGAGCAGTACTTC. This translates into CAWSLGAGGEQYF.

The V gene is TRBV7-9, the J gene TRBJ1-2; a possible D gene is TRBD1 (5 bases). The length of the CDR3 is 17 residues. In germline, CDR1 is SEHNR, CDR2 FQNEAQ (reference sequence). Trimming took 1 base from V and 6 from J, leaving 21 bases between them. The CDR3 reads CASSLGGVGRGRDGYTF. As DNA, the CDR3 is TGTGCCAGCAGCTTAGGGGGGGTTGGAAGGGGCCGCGATGGCTACACCTTC.

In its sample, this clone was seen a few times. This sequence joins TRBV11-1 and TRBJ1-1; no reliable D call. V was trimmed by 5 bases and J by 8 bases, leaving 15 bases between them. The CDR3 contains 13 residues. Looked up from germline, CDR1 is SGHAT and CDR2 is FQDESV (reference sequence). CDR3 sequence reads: CASSPPPESEAFF. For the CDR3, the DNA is TGTGCCAGCAGCCCCCCTCCTGAGTCCGAAGCTTTCTTT.

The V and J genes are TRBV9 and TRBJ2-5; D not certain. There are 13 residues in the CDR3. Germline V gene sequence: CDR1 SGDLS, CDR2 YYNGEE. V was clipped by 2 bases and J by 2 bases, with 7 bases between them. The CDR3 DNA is TGTGCCAGCAGCGTCGCAGTACAAGAGACCCAGTACTTC. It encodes CASSVAVQETQYF.

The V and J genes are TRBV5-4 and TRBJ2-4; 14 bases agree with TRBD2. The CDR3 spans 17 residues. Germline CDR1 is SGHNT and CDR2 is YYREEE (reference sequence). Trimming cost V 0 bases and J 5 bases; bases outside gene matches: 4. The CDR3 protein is CASSLGLAGGRENIQYF. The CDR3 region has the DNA TGTGCCAGCAGCTTGGGACTAGCGGGAGGGCGTGAAAACATTCAGTACTTC. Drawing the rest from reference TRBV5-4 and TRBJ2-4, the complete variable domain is ETGVTQSPTHLIKTRGQQVTLRCSSQSGHNTVSWYQQALGQGPQFIFQYYREEENGRGNFPPRFSGLQFPNYSSELNVNALELDDSALYLCASSLGLAGGRENIQYFGAGTRLSVL.

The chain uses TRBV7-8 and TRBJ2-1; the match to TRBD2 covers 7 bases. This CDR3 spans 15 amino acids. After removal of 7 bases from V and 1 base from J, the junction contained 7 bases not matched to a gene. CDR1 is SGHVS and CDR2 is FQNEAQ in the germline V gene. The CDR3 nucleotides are TGTGCCAGCACTGTGCGGGAGAGTTCCTACAATGAGCAGTTCTTC. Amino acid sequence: CASTVRESSYNEQFF. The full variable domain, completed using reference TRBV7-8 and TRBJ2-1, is GAGVSQSPRYKVAKRGQDVALRCDPISGHVSLFWYQQALGQGPEFLTYFQNEAQLDKSGLPSDRFFAERPEGSVSTLKIQRTQQEDSAVYLCASTVRESSYNEQFFGPGTRLTVL.

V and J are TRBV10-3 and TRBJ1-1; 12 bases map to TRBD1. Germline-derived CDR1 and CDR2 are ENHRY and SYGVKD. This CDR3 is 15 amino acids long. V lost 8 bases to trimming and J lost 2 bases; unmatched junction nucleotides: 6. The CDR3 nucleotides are TGTGCCATCCGTCCCGGGACAGGGGGCAACACTGAAGCTTTCTTT. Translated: CAIRPGTGGNTEAFF.

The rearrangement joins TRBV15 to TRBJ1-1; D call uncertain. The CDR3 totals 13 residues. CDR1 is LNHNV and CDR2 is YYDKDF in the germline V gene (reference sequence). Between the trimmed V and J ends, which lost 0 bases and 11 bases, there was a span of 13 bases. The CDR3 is CATSRDQVAVAFF. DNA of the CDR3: TGTGCCACCAGCAGAGATCAAGTGGCAGTGGCTTTCTTT.

The CDR3 DNA reads as TGTGCCAGCAGCCTCCGAGGCACAGATACGCAGTATTTT. Translating gives CASSLRGTDTQYF. The genes are TRBV3-1 (or the pseudogene TRBV3-2) and TRBJ2-3, with D uncertain. CDR3 length: 13 residues. The V gene lost 4 bases and the J gene lost 1 base, with 6 bases spanning the gap. The germline V gene has CDR1 LGHDT and CDR2 YNNKEL (reference sequence).

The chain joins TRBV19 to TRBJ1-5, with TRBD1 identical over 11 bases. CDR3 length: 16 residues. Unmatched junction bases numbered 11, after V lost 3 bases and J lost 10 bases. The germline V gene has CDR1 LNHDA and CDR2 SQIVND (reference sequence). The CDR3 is CASSIGQGAARGPQHF. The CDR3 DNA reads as TGTGCCAGTAGTATCGGACAGGGGGCTGCAAGAGGTCCCCAGCATTTT.

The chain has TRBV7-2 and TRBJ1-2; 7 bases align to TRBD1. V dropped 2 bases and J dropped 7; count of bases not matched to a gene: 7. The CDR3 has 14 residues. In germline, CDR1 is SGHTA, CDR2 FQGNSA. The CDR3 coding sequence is TGTGCCAGCAGCTTAAGACAGGGCAGTGGTGGCTACACCTTC. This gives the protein CASSLRQGSGGYTF.

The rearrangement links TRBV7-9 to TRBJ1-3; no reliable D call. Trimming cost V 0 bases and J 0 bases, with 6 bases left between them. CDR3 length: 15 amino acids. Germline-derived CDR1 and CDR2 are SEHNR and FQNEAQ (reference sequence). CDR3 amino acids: CASSLAGSSGNTIYF. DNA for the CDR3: TGTGCCAGCAGCTTAGCGGGGAGCTCTGGAAACACCATATATTTT.

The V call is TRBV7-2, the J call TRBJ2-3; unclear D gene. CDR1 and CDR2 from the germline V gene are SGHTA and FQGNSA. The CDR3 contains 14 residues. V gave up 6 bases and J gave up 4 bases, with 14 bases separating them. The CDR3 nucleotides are TGTGCCAGCAGTTCCCAACAGTTCGCAGATACGCAGTATTTT. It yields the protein CASSSQQFADTQYF.

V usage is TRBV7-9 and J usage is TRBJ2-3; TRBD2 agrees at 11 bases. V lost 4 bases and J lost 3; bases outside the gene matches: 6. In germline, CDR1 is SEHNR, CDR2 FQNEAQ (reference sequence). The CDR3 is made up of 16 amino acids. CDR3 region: CASSSLAGEGTDTQYF. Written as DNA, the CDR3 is TGTGCCAGCAGCTCACTAGCGGGAGAGGGGACAGATACGCAGTATTTT.

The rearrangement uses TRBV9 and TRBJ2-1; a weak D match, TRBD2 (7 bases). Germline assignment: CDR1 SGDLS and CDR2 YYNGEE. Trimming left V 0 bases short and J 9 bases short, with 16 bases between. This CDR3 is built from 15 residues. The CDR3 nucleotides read TGTGCCAGCAGCGTAGGGGGGGGCAAGGGAGGTGAGCAGTTCTTC. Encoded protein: CASSVGGGKGGEQFF.

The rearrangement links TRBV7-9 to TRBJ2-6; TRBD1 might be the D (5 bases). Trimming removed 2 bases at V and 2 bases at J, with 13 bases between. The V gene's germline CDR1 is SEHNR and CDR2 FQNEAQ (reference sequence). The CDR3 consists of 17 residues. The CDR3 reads CASSLWQGKPGANVLTF. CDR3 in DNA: TGTGCCAGCAGCTTATGGCAGGGAAAGCCTGGGGCCAACGTCCTGACTTTC.

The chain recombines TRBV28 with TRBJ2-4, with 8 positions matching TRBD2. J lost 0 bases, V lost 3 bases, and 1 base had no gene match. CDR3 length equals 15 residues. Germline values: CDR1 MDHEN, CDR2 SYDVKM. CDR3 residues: CASSFRGGAKNIQYF. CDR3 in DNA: TGTGCCAGCAGTTTCCGGGGGGGAGCCAAAAACATTCAGTACTTC.

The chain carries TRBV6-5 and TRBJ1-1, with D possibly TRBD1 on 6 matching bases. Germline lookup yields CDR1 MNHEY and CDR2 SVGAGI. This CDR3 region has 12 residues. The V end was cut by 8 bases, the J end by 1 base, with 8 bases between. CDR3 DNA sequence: TGTGCCAGCGGGGGGGCGAACACTGAAGCTTTCTTT. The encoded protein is CASGGANTEAFF.

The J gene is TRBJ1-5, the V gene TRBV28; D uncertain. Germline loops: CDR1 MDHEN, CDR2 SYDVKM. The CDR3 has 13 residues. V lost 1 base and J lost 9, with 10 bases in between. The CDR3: CASSLSRRWPQHF. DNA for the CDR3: TGTGCCAGCAGTTTATCCCGCCGGTGGCCCCAGCATTTT.

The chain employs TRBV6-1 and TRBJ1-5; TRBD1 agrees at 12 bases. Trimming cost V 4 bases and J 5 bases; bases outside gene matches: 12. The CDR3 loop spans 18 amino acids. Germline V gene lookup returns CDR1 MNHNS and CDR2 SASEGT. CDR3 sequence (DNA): TGTGCCAGCAGTGGTCGGGACAGGGGGCTGCAGGGGTATCAGCCCCAGCATTTT. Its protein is CASSGRDRGLQGYQPQHF.

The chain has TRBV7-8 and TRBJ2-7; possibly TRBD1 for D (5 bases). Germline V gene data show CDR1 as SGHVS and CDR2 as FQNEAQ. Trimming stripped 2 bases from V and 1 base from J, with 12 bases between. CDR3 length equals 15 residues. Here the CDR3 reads CASSLRGGISYEQYF. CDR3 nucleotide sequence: TGTGCCAGCAGCTTAAGGGGCGGCATTTCCTACGAGCAGTACTTC.

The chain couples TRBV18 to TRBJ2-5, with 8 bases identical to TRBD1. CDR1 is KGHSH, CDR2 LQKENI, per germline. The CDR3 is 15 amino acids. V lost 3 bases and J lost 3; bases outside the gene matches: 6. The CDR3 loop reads CASSPSRTGKETQYF. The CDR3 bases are TGTGCCAGCTCACCCTCCAGGACAGGGAAAGAGACCCAGTACTTC.

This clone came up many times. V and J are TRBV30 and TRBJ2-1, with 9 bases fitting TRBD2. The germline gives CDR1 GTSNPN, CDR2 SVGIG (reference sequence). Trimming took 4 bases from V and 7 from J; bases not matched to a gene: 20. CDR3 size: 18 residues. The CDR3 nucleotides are TGTGCCTGGACCGACAAGGGGGCGCGGGGGGGCCGGAGGAATGAGCAGTTCTTC. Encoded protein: CAWTDKGARGGRRNEQFF. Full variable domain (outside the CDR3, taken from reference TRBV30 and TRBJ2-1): SQTIHQWPATLVQPVGSPLSLECTVEGTSNPNLYWYRQAAGRGLQLLFYSVGIGQISSEVPQNLSASRPQDRQFILSSKKLLLSDSGFYLCAWTDKGARGGRRNEQFFGPGTRLTVL.

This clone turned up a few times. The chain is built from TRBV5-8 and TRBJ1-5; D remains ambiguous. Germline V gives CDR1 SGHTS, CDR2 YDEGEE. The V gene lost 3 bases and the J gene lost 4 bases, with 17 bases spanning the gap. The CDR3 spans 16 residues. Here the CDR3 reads CASSSNGVQRNQPQHF. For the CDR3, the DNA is TGTGCCAGCAGCTCTAACGGGGTTCAAAGGAATCAGCCCCAGCATTTT.

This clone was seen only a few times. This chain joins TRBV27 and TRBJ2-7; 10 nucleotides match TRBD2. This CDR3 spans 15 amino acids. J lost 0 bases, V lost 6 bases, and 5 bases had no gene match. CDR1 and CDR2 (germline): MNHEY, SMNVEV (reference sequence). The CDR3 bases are TGTGCCAGCAGCTTGAGCGGGAGGGCCTCCTACGAGCAGTACTTC. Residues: CASSLSGRASYEQYF.

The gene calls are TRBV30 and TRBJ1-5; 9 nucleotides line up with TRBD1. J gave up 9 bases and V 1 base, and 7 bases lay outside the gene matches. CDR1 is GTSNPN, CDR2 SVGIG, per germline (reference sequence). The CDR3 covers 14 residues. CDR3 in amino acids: CAWSGTGTGLPQHF. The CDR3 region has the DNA TGTGCCTGGAGTGGTACCGGGACAGGGTTGCCCCAGCATTTT.

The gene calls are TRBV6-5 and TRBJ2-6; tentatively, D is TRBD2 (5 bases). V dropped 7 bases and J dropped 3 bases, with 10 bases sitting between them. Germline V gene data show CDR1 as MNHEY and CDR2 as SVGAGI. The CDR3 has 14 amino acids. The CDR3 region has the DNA TGTGCCAGCACTAAACGGGATGGGGCCAACGTCCTGACTTTC. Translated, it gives CASTKRDGANVLTF.